The clone carrying this T cell receptor (beta chain) was detected once. This sample is drawn from a study of blood T cell repertoires in COVID-19. J was trimmed by 2 bases and V by 5 bases; bases with no gene match: 14. Looked up from germline, CDR1 is SQVTM and CDR2 is ANQGSEA. The CDR3 extends over 16 amino acids. Produced via immunoSEQ multiplex PCR; TCRdb's table is partial and in-frame only. The repertoire holds around 69,000 clones, with 85% to 90% as singletons. Input material: peripheral blood. The sequence was collected from a man in his fifties or sixties with active COVID-19. This chain links TRBV29-1 with TRBJ1-1; 7 bases agree with TRBD1. This CDR3 reads CSVSYPLTGRNTEAFF. The CDR3 nucleotides are TGCAGCGTTTCTTACCCTTTGACAGGGAGAAACACTGAAGCTTTCTTT.